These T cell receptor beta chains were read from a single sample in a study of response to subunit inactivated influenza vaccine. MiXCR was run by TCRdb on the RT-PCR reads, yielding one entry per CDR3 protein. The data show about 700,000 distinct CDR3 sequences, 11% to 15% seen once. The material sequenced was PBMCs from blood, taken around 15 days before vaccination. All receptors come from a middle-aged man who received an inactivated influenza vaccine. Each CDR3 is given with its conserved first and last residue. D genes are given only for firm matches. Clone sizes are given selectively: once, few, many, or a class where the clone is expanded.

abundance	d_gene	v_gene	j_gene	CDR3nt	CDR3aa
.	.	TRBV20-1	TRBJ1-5	TGCAGTGCTAGAACTTCTAGGGACCTTCTACCTTATAGCAATCAGCCCCAGCATTTT	CSARTSRDLLPYSNQPQHF
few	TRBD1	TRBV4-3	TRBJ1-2	TGCGCCAGCAGCCAAGATCCTTGGACAGGGTTTACGGACTATGGCTACACCTTC	CASSQDPWTGFTDYGYTF
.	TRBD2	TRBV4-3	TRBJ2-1	TGCGCCAGCAGTCAAGATCCTAGCGGGAGAGTAGGTGAGCAGTTCTTC	CASSQDPSGRVGEQFF
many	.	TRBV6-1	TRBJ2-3	TGTGCCAGCATCAACGGACACCCCGGGGCAGATACGCAGTATTTT	CASINGHPGADTQYF
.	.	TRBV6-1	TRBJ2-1	TGTGCCAGCACTCTTGACTGGAACAATGAGCAGTTCTTC	CASTLDWNNEQFF
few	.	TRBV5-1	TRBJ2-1	TGCGCCAGCAGCTTGTTGGGCTACAATGAGCAGTTCTTC	CASSLLGYNEQFF
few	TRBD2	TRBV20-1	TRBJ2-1	TGCAGTGCTAGCCCGGGACTAGGATTTTACAATGAGCAGTTCTTC	CSASPGLGFYNEQFF
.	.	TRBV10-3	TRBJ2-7	TGTGCCATTGGTTATAACACATACGAGCAGTACTTC	CAIGYNTYEQYF
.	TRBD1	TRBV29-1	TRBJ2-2	TGCAGCGGGGACAGCCAGAACACCGGGGAGCTGTTTTTT	CSGDSQNTGELFF
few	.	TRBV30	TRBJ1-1	TGTGCCTGGAGTGTATCTATCGCTGAAGCTTTCTTT	CAWSVSIAEAFF
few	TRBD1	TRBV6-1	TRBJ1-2	TGTGCCAGCAGCCGCGGGACAGGCGGCTATGGCTACACCTTC	CASSRGTGGYGYTF
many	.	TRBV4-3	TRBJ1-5	TGCGCCAGCAGCCAAGATACGTGGAGTCCCCAGCATTTT	CASSQDTWSPQHF
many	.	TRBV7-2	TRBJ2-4	TGTGCCAGCAGCTTGAGAGTGAAAAACATTCAGTACTTC	CASSLRVKNIQYF
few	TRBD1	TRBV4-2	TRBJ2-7	TGTGCCAGCAGCCAACAATGGGACAGGGACCCCTACGAGCAGTACTTC	CASSQQWDRDPYEQYF
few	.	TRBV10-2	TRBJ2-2	TGCGCCAGCAGAAACTGGACCAACACCGGGGAGCTGTTTTTT	CASRNWTNTGELFF
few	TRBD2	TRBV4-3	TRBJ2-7	TGCGCCAGCAGCCAAGGACTAGCGGGAACCTCCTACGAGCAGTACTTC	CASSQGLAGTSYEQYF
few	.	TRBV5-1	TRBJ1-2	TGCGCCAGCAGCTTTGGTTCTTCGGGGGCAGGCTACACCTTC	CASSFGSSGAGYTF
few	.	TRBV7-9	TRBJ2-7	TGTGCCAGCAGCTTTCCGGGGGTACTCGAGCAGTACTTC	CASSFPGVLEQYF
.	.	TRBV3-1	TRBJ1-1	TGTGCCAGCAGCAATACGACACGGGGGTACACTGAAGCTTTCTTT	CASSNTTRGYTEAFF
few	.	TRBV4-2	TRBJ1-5	TGTGCCAGCAGCCAAGAATCGGGTTATCAGCCCCAGCATTTT	CASSQESGYQPQHF
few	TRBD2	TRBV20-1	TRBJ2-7	TGCAGTGCTCGTAGCGGGAGTTTTTACGAGCAGTACTTC	CSARSGSFYEQYF
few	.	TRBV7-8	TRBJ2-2	TGTGCCAGCAGCTTATCTCATCCAGGGGCTGCTACGGGGGAGCTGTTTTTT	CASSLSHPGAATGELFF
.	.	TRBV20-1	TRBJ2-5	TGCAGTGCTGCGGGGCGGACCCAGTACTTC	CSAAGRTQYF
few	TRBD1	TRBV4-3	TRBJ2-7	TGCGCCAGCAGCCGCCTGACAGGGGGACACTACGAGCAGTACTTC	CASSRLTGGHYEQYF
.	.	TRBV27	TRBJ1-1	TGTGCCAGCAGTTCGCTCTGGGTGGATGGCACTGAAGCTTTCTTT	CASSSLWVDGTEAFF
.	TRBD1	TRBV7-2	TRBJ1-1	TGTGCCAGCAGCTTAAGACAGGGGTCGATGAACACTGAAGCTTTCTTT	CASSLRQGSMNTEAFF
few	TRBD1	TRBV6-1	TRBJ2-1	TGTGCCAGCATGAGGGGGCAGAAGGGGGAGCAGTTCTTC	CASMRGQKGEQFF
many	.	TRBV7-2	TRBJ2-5	TGTGCCAGCAGCTTAGCTGGGGGGTACCAAGAGACCCAGTACTTC	CASSLAGGYQETQYF
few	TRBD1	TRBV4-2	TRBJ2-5	TGTGCCAGCAGCCCGCCTACAGGGACAGGTTTCGCCCAGTACTTC	CASSPPTGTGFAQYF
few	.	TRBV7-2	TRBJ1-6	TGTGCCAGCAGCTTAGAGCCGGGCTCCTATAATTCACCCCTCCACTTT	CASSLEPGSYNSPLHF
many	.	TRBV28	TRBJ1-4	TGTGCCAGCAGTCCCGGGACTTCTAGGAGGGAAAAACTGTTTTTT	CASSPGTSRREKLFF
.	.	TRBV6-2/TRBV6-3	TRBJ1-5	TGTGCCAGCAGTTCGTCTCGGGGGGCCCGGCAGCCCCAGCATTTT	CASSSSRGARQPQHF
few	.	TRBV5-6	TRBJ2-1	TGTGCCAGCAGCTTGGTCAGCGGGTCCGAGCAGTTCTTC	CASSLVSGSEQFF
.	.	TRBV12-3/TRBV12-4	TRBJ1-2	TGTGCCAGCACGATTCGGGACCTGTCCCTGGGGAACTATGGCTACACCTTC	CASTIRDLSLGNYGYTF
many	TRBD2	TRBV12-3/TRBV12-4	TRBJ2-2	TGTGCCAGCAGTTTCCTAGCGGGGGCCGGGGAGCTGTTTTTT	CASSFLAGAGELFF
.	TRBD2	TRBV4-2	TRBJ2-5	TGTGCCAGCAGCCAAGCTAGCGGGGGGGCGGAGACCCAGTACTTC	CASSQASGGAETQYF
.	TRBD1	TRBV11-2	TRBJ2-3	TGTGCCAGCAGCTTGGGCCCGGGACAGGGGGCGAGGGATACGCAGTATTTT	CASSLGPGQGARDTQYF
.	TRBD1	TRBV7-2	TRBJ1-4	TGTGCCAGCAGCCCGCGACAGGGACGAACTAATGAAAAACTGTTTTTT	CASSPRQGRTNEKLFF
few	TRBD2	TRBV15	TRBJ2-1	TGTGCCACCAGCAGAGCGTTAGCGGGAGGGTACAATGAGCAGTTCTTC	CATSRALAGGYNEQFF
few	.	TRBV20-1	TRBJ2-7	TGCAGTGCTAGTCTCCCAGGTACCTACGAGCAGTACTTC	CSASLPGTYEQYF
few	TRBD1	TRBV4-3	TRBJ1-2	TGCGCCAGCAGCCAACTGACAGGGGGCGATGGCTACACCTTC	CASSQLTGGDGYTF
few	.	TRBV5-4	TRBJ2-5	TGTGCCAGCAGCTTGTGGGACGGTTGGTACCAAGAGACCCAGTACTTC	CASSLWDGWYQETQYF
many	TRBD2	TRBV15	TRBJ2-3	TGTGCCACCAGCAAGGGATTGGCGGGACTAGCGACAGATACGCAGTATTTT	CATSKGLAGLATDTQYF
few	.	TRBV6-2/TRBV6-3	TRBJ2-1	TGTGCCAGCGGTGGGGGCTGGTCGTACAATGAGCAGTTCTTC	CASGGGWSYNEQFF
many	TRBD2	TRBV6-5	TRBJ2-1	TGTGCCAGCAGTTCACTAGCGGGCGACAATGAGCAGTTCTTC	CASSSLAGDNEQFF
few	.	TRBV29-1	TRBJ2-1	TGCAGCGCCACCCCGTACGCAGCCAGCAATGAGCAGTTCTTC	CSATPYAASNEQFF
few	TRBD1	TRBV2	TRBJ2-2	TGTGCCAGCAGTGGACAGGGATTAACCACCGGGGAGCTGTTTTTT	CASSGQGLTTGELFF
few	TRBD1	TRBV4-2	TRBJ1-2	TGTGCCAGCAGCCAGACGACAGGGAACTATGGCTACACCTTC	CASSQTTGNYGYTF
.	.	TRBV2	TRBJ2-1	TGTGCCAGCAGTGAAGTTTTAGCCGGGTTGCAGTTCTTC	CASSEVLAGLQFF
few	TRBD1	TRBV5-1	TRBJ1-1	TGCGCCAGCAGCTTGGAACCGGGACAGACCATGAACACTGAAGCTTTCTTT	CASSLEPGQTMNTEAFF
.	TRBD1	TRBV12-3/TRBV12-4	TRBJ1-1	TGTGCCAGCAGTACGGACAGGCGGAACACTGAAGCTTTCTTT	CASSTDRRNTEAFF
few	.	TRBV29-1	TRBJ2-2	TGCAGCGTTGATTCGGTGGGGGAGCTGTTTTTT	CSVDSVGELFF
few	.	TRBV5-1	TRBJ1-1	TGCGCCAGCAGCTTCAAAGAGAACACTGAAGCTTTCTTT	CASSFKENTEAFF